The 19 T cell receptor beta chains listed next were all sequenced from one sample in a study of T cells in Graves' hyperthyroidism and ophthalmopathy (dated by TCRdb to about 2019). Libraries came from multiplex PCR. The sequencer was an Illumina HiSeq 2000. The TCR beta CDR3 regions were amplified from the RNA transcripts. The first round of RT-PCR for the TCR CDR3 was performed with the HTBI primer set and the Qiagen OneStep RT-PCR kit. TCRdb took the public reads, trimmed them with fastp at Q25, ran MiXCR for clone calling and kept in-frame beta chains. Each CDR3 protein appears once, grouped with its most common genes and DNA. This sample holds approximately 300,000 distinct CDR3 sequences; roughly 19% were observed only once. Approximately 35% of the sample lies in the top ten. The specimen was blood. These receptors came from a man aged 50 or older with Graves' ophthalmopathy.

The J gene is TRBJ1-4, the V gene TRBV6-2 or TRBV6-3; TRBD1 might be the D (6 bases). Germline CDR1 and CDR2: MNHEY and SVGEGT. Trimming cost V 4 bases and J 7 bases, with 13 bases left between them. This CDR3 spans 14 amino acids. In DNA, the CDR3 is TGTGCCAGCAGTTTAGCAGGGGCCGGTGAAAAACTGTTTTTT. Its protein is CASSLAGAGEKLFF.

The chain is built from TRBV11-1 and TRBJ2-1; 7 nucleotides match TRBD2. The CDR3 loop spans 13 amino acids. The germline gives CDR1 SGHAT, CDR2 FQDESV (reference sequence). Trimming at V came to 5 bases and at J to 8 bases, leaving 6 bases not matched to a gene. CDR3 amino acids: CASSVRLADEQFF. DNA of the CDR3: TGTGCCAGCAGCGTCCGACTAGCCGATGAGCAGTTCTTC.

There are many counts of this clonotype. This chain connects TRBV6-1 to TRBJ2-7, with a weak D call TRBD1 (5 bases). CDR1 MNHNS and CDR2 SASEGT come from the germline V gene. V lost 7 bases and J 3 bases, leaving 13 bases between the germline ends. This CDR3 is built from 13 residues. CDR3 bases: TGTGCCAGCAAGGGGCAGACAGACTACGAGCAGTACTTC. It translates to CASKGQTDYEQYF.

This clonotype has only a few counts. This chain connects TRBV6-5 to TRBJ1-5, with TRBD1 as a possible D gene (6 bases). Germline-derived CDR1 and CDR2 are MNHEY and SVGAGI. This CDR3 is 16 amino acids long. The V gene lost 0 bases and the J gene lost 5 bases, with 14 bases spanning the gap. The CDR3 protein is CASSYSGRSGDQPQHF. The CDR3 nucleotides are TGTGCCAGCAGTTACTCGGGGCGGTCAGGGGATCAGCCCCAGCATTTT.

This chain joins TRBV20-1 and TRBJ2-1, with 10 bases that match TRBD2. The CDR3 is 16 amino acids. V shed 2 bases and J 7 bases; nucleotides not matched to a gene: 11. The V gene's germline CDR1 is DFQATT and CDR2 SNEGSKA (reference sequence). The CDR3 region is CSARPFPSGRRNEQFF. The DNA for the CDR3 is TGCAGTGCTAGACCTTTCCCTAGCGGGAGAAGGAATGAGCAGTTCTTC.

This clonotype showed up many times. In DNA, the CDR3 is TGCGCCAGCAGCCCTCGACAGGGGATCTACGAGCAGTACTTC. Amino acid sequence: CASSPRQGIYEQYF. V gene TRBV5-1 combines with J gene TRBJ2-7; 8 bases agree with TRBD1. Germline loops: CDR1 SGHRS, CDR2 YFSETQ. The V and J ends lost 4 bases and 3 bases, in that order; junction bases with no gene match: 6. The CDR3 loop spans 14 amino acids.

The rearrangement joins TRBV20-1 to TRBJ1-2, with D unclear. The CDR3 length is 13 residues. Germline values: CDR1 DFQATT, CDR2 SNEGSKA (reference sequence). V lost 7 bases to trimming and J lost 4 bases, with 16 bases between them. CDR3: CSVQARGGYGYTF. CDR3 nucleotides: TGCAGTGTCCAAGCCAGAGGCGGCTATGGCTACACCTTC.

The CDR3 is CATFDGRWGEQFF. CDR3 sequence (DNA): TGTGCCACCTTTGACGGGAGATGGGGTGAGCAGTTCTTC. The chain couples TRBV10-3 to TRBJ2-1; possible D gene TRBD2, 6 bases. Looked up from germline, CDR1 is ENHRY and CDR2 is SYGVKD. V gave up 10 bases and J gave up 9 bases, with 19 bases separating them. The CDR3 has 13 residues.

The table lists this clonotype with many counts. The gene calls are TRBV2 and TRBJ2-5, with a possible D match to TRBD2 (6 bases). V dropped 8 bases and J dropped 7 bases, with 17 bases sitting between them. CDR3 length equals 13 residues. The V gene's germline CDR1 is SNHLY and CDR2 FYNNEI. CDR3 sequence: CASRLTGVATQYF. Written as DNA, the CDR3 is TGTGCCAGCCGGCTAACGGGAGTTGCGACCCAGTACTTC. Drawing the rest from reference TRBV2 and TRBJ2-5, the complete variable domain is EPEVTQTPSHQVTQMGQEVILRCVPISNHLYFYWYRQILGQKVEFLVSFYNNEISEKSEIFDDQFSVERPDGSNFTLKIRSTKLEDSAMYFCASRLTGVATQYFGPGTRLLVL.

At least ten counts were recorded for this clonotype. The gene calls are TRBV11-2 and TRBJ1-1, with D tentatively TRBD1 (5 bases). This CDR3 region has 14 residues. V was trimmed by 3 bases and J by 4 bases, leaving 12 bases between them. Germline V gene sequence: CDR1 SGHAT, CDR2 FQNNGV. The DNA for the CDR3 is TGTGCCAGCAGCTTCCCTGGGGGTAGCACTGAAGCTTTCTTT. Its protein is CASSFPGGSTEAFF.

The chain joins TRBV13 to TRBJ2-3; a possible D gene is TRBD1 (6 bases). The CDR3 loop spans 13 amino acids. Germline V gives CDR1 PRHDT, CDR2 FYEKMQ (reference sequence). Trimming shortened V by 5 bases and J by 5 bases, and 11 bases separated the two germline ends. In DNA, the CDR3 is TGTGCCAGCAGCCGCTGGGACAAAGATACGCAGTATTTT. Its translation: CASSRWDKDTQYF.

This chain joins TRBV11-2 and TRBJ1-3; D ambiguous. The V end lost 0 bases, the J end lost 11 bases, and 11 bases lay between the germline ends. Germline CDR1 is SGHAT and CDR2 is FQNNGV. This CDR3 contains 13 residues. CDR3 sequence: CASSLDMERAIYF. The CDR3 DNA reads TGTGCCAGCAGCTTAGATATGGAGAGAGCCATATATTTT.

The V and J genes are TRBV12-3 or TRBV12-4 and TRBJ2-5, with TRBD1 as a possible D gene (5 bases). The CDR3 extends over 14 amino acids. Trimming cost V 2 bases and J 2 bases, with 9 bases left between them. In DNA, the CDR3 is TGTGCCAGCAGTTTAAAAACAGGACAAGAGACCCAGTACTTC. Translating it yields CASSLKTGQETQYF.

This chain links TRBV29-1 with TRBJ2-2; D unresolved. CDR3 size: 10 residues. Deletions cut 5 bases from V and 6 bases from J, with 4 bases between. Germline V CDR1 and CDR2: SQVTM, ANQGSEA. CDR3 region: CSVSSGELFF. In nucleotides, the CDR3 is TGCAGCGTTAGTTCCGGGGAGCTGTTTTTT.

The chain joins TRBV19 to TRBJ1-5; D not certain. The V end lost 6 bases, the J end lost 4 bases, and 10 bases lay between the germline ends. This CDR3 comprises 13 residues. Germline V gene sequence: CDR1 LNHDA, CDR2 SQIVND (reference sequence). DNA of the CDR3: TGTGCCAGTAGGATCGGGCAAAATCAGCCCCAGCATTTT. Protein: CASRIGQNQPQHF.

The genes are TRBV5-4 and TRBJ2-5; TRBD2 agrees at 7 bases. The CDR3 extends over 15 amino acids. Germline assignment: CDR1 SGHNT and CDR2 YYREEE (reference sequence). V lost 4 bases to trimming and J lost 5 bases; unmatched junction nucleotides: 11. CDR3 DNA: TGTGCCAGCAGCGCGGAATCGGGAGGTGGGGAGACCCAGTACTTC. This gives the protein CASSAESGGGETQYF.

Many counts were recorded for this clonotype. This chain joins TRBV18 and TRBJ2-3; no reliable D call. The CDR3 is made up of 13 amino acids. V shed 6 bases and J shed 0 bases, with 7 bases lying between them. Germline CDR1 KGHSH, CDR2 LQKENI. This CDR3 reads CASSFASTDTQYF. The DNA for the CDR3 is TGTGCCAGCTCTTTCGCTAGCACAGATACGCAGTATTTT.

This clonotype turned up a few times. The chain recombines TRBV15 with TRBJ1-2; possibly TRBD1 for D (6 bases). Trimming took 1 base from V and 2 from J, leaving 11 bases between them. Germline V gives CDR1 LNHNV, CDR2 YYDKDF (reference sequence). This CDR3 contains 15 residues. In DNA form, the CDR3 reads TGTGCCACCAGCAGAGGGAGGGACATGAACTATGGCTACACCTTC. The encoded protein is CATSRGRDMNYGYTF.

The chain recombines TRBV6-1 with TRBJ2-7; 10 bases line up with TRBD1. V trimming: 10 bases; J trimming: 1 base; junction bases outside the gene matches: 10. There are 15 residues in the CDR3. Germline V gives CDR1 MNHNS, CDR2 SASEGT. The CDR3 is CAIQTRDRGSYEQYF. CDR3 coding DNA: TGTGCCATCCAAACTCGGGACAGGGGATCCTACGAGCAGTACTTC.